The 29 T cell receptor beta chains below were found in one sample sequenced in a study of blood T cell repertoires in COVID-19. Clones were sequenced by immunoSEQ multiplex PCR, and TCRdb holds only the in-frame ones, with some missing. This sample has roughly 200,000 clones, with around 80% found just once. The specimen sequenced was peripheral blood. The receptors were sampled from a woman of 80 years or more with active or convalescent COVID-19.

The CDR3 nucleotides read TGTGCCAGCAGTGTACCCGGGACAGAGAACACTGAAGCTTTCTTT. This translates into CASSVPGTENTEAFF. This rearrangement joins TRBV25-1 to TRBJ1-1, with 7 bases fitting TRBD1. The junction had 6 bases not matched to a gene; V was cut back by 4 bases and J by 1 base. The CDR3 is 15 amino acids. Germline CDR1 is MGHDK and CDR2 is SYGVNS.

V and J are TRBV5-4 and TRBJ1-2, with no clear D. V was trimmed by 4 bases and J by 6 bases, leaving 13 bases between them. Looked up from germline, CDR1 is SGHNT and CDR2 is YYREEE (reference sequence). This CDR3 contains 13 residues. The CDR3 bases are TGTGCCAGCAGCCCCTCCAATGAGAATGGCTACACCTTC. It translates to CASSPSNENGYTF.

This clone was observed once. V and J are TRBV7-9 and TRBJ1-4, with TRBD1 identical over 8 bases. Germline V lookup: CDR1 SEHNR, CDR2 FQNEAQ (reference sequence). V was pared by 3 bases and J by 3 bases, with 6 bases of the junction left unmatched. The CDR3 length is 16 residues. DNA for the CDR3: TGTGCCAGCAGCTTCAGGCAGGGGGCGGCTAATGAAAAACTGTTTTTT. The encoded protein is CASSFRQGAANEKLFF.

The chain is built from TRBV5-1 and TRBJ2-1; 9 bases agree with TRBD2. Trimming removed 0 bases from V and 0 bases from J; junction bases left unmatched: 13. CDR1 and CDR2 from the germline V gene are SGHRS and YFSETQ. This CDR3 region has 20 residues. CDR3 loop: CASSLDPSGASFISYNEQFF. The CDR3 DNA is TGCGCCAGCAGCTTGGATCCTAGCGGGGCCTCTTTCATCTCCTACAATGAGCAGTTCTTC.

This clone was observed a handful of times. This chain connects TRBV7-8 to TRBJ1-5; D unclear. This CDR3 is built from 15 residues. Per germline, CDR1 SGHVS and CDR2 FQNEAQ. Trimming took 3 bases from V and 0 from J, leaving 9 bases between them. The CDR3 region is CASSFAVNSNQPQHF. CDR3 DNA: TGTGCCAGCAGCTTTGCAGTGAATAGCAATCAGCCCCAGCATTTT. Looking up the rest from reference TRBV7-8 and TRBJ1-5 gives the full variable domain: GAGVSQSPRYKVAKRGQDVALRCDPISGHVSLFWYQQALGQGPEFLTYFQNEAQLDKSGLPSDRFFAERPEGSVSTLKIQRTQQEDSAVYLCASSFAVNSNQPQHFGDGTRLSIL.

The genes are TRBV24-1 and TRBJ2-7, with TRBD1 matching 10 bases. J gave up 2 bases and V 7 bases, and 1 base lay outside the gene matches. The CDR3 is 13 amino acids. Germline V CDR1 and CDR2: KGHDR, SFDVKD. CDR3 sequence (DNA): TGTGCCACCAGCGGACAGGGGGCCTACGAGCAGTACTTC. Translation: CATSGQGAYEQYF.

This chain connects TRBV28 to TRBJ2-5, with 9 bases identical to TRBD1. The CDR3 length is 15 residues. Trimming removed 2 bases from V and 2 bases from J; junction bases left unmatched: 3. Germline V gene sequence: CDR1 MDHEN, CDR2 SYDVKM. The CDR3 loop reads CASSLPTGGQETQYF. The DNA for the CDR3 is TGTGCCAGCAGTTTACCGACAGGGGGACAAGAGACCCAGTACTTC.

V gene TRBV5-1 combines with J gene TRBJ1-4, with TRBD1 matching 7 bases. Germline CDR1 is SGHRS and CDR2 is YFSETQ. V trimming: 4 bases; J trimming: 8 bases; junction bases outside the gene matches: 5. The CDR3 runs 13 residues. The CDR3 region is CASSVQGNEKLFF. In nucleotides, the CDR3 is TGCGCCAGCAGCGTACAGGGGAACGAAAAACTGTTTTTT.

The rearrangement joins TRBV27 to TRBJ2-1; 9 bases are a match to TRBD2. The V gene end was trimmed by 1 base and the J gene end by 7 bases; junction bases not matched to a gene: 8. From germline, CDR1 is MNHEY and CDR2 SMNVEV (reference sequence). This CDR3 is built from 16 residues. CDR3 nucleotides: TGTGCCAGCAGTTTATTGGGCGGGGGGGCGTTAAATGAGCAGTTCTTC. As protein: CASSLLGGGALNEQFF.

The V call is TRBV11-2, the J call TRBJ2-7, with 10 bases fitting TRBD2. This CDR3 spans 16 amino acids. CDR1 and CDR2 from the germline V gene are SGHAT and FQNNGV. Trimming took 2 bases from V and 4 from J; bases not matched to a gene: 8. The chain's CDR3 is CASSLPSGGAWYEQYF. The CDR3, as DNA: TGTGCCAGCAGCTTACCCAGCGGGGGGGCATGGTACGAGCAGTACTTC.

The rearrangement uses TRBV18 and TRBJ1-5; 7 bases fit TRBD1. Looked up from germline, CDR1 is KGHSH and CDR2 is LQKENI. This CDR3 has 16 amino acids. Trimming took 3 bases from V and 4 from J; bases not matched to a gene: 9. Written as DNA, the CDR3 is TGTGCCAGCTCACCCACCTACGACAGGGAAAATCAGCCCCAGCATTTT. Amino acid sequence: CASSPTYDRENQPQHF.

The chain uses TRBV30 and TRBJ1-1; no definite D call. CDR1 GTSNPN and CDR2 SVGIG come from the germline V gene (reference sequence). The CDR3 is 10 amino acids. CDR3 region: CATGGLEAFF. The CDR3 DNA reads TGTGCAACGGGAGGCCTTGAAGCTTTCTTT.

This rearrangement joins TRBV5-1 to TRBJ2-2, with 7 bases fitting TRBD1. The CDR3 runs 15 residues. V lost 4 bases and J lost 8; bases outside the gene matches: 11. Germline V gene lookup returns CDR1 SGHRS and CDR2 YFSETQ. Here the CDR3 DNA reads TGCGCCAGCAGCCCGATGGGACAGAGTTCAGGGGAGCTGTTTTTT. It specifies CASSPMGQSSGELFF.

J is TRBJ1-1 and V is TRBV5-8, with D uncertain. Trimming removed 5 bases at V and 5 bases at J, with 25 bases between. Germline V gene sequence: CDR1 SGHTS, CDR2 YDEGEE. The CDR3 is 17 residues long. CDR3 DNA sequence: TGTGCCAGCAGAACCTGGGAGGGTTCCCTGATCGGTACTGAAGCTTTCTTT. Translated: CASRTWEGSLIGTEAFF.

This clone has just one count. The gene calls are TRBV27 and TRBJ1-1, with TRBD1 matching over 9 bases. J lost 6 bases, V lost 4 bases, and 3 bases had no gene match. The CDR3 sequence is 13 residues long. Per germline, CDR1 MNHEY and CDR2 SMNVEV (reference sequence). CDR3 sequence reads: CASSYRTGAEAFF. The DNA for the CDR3 is TGTGCCAGCAGTTACAGGACAGGGGCTGAAGCTTTCTTT.

This chain joins TRBV28 and TRBJ1-2; 9 nucleotides match TRBD1. Germline V gene lookup returns CDR1 MDHEN and CDR2 SYDVKM. Trimming at V came to 7 bases and at J to 8 bases, leaving 8 bases not matched to a gene. The CDR3 extends over 13 amino acids. As DNA, the CDR3 is TGTGCCAGCACCCGGGACAGGGCTACGGGCTACACCTTC. Protein: CASTRDRATGYTF.

There are a few counts of this clone. The chain employs TRBV29-1 and TRBJ2-7; 11 bases fit TRBD1. Germline CDR1 SQVTM, CDR2 ANQGSEA. This CDR3 spans 13 amino acids. Unmatched junction bases numbered 6, after V lost 4 bases and J lost 7 bases. The CDR3 DNA is TGCAGCGTTGGGACAGGGGGCTTGGGGGAGCAGTACTTC. This sequence encodes CSVGTGGLGEQYF.

This sequence joins TRBV7-9 and TRBJ1-2; 10 bases match TRBD1. Germline CDR1 and CDR2: SEHNR and FQNEAQ (reference sequence). V dropped 5 bases and J dropped 2; count of bases not matched to a gene: 8. The CDR3 sequence is 16 residues long. The CDR3 is CASSERQGASNYGYTF. The CDR3 DNA sequence: TGTGCCAGCAGCGAGCGACAGGGGGCTTCGAACTATGGCTACACCTTC.

This rearrangement joins TRBV6-1 to TRBJ1-5; D is undetermined. Germline values: CDR1 MNHNS, CDR2 SASEGT. V was trimmed by 2 bases and J by 3 bases, leaving 5 bases between them. CDR3 length: 13 residues. The chain's CDR3 is CASSETVNQPQHF. The CDR3 DNA sequence: TGTGCCAGCAGTGAAACGGTCAATCAGCCCCAGCATTTT.

In nucleotides, the CDR3 is TGTGCCAGCAGCCAAGATTGGGGACAGATTAACTATGGCTACACCTTC. This translates into CASSQDWGQINYGYTF. The V and J genes are TRBV14 and TRBJ1-2; 7 bases fit TRBD1. V lost 0 bases to trimming and J lost 1 base; unmatched junction nucleotides: 5. Germline V CDR1 and CDR2: SGHDN, FVKESK. The CDR3 covers 16 residues.

The chain links TRBV28 to TRBJ2-3, with D maybe TRBD2 (6 bases). CDR3 size: 14 residues. Germline V CDR1 and CDR2: MDHEN, SYDVKM. Trimming took 6 bases from V and 9 from J, leaving 19 bases between them. The CDR3 loop reads CASSRDQSGETQYF. The CDR3 DNA reads as TGTGCCAGCAGCCGGGACCAGTCGGGGGAGACGCAGTATTTT.

The chain couples TRBV18 to TRBJ1-1; 7 bases line up with TRBD1. The V gene's germline CDR1 is KGHSH and CDR2 LQKENI. This CDR3 has 13 residues. V lost 4 bases to trimming and J lost 4 bases; unmatched junction nucleotides: 3. The CDR3 nucleotides are TGTGCCAGCTCACAGGGGGCGAGCACTGAAGCTTTCTTT. Amino acid sequence: CASSQGASTEAFF.

This chain joins TRBV9 and TRBJ1-1; D may be TRBD1 (6 bases). Trimming left V 3 bases short and J 4 bases short, with 16 bases between. This CDR3 has 15 amino acids. Germline-derived CDR1 and CDR2 are SGDLS and YYNGEE. DNA for the CDR3: TGTGCCAGCAGCGGAGGGGGAGGGAGAGTCACTGAAGCTTTCTTT. Protein: CASSGGGGRVTEAFF.

The V and J genes are TRBV6-1 and TRBJ2-7; TRBD2 aligns across 7 bases. Germline V lookup: CDR1 MNHNS, CDR2 SASEGT. With V trimmed by 3 bases and J by 1 base, 3 bases remained unmatched. This CDR3 spans 14 amino acids. The CDR3 sequence: CASSEVGGSYEQYF. Written as DNA, the CDR3 is TGTGCCAGCAGTGAGGTCGGGGGGTCCTACGAGCAGTACTTC.

The chain is built from TRBV24-1 and TRBJ1-4; 9 positions match TRBD1. From germline, CDR1 is KGHDR and CDR2 SFDVKD. V shed 4 bases, J shed 7 bases, and the junction held 6 bases outside the gene matches. CDR3 size: 15 residues. The CDR3: CATSDSGQGGEKLFF. The CDR3 DNA reads TGTGCCACCAGTGACTCGGGACAGGGTGGTGAAAAACTGTTTTTT.

V and J are TRBV7-9 and TRBJ1-1; 7 bases line up with TRBD1. V dropped 3 bases and J dropped 3; count of bases not matched to a gene: 10. Germline V gene data show CDR1 as SEHNR and CDR2 as FQNEAQ (reference sequence). The length of the CDR3 is 16 residues. The DNA for the CDR3 is TGTGCCAGCAGCTTGAGAGGCAGGGGGAGAGACACTGAAGCTTTCTTT. Its protein product is CASSLRGRGRDTEAFF.

The J gene is TRBJ1-4, the V gene TRBV10-3; a weak D match, TRBD1 (5 bases). The CDR3 has 15 amino acids. Trimming shortened V by 0 bases and J by 7 bases, and 12 bases separated the two germline ends. The germline V gene encodes CDR1 ENHRY and CDR2 SYGVKD. The CDR3 region is CAISESYGGGEKLFF. Written as DNA, the CDR3 is TGTGCCATCAGTGAGTCTTACGGGGGAGGTGAAAAACTGTTTTTT.

The chain couples TRBV7-9 to TRBJ2-7, with a tentative D call TRBD2 (6 bases). V lost 1 base to trimming and J lost 7 bases, with 17 bases between them. This CDR3 is built from 15 residues. Germline-derived CDR1 and CDR2 are SEHNR and FQNEAQ (reference sequence). CDR3 coding DNA: TGTGCCAGCAGCTTAGGACCTTCCGTTGGGGGGGAGCAGTACTTC. It specifies CASSLGPSVGGEQYF.

The rearrangement links TRBV6-5 to TRBJ1-6; 7 positions agree with TRBD1. The V gene's germline CDR1 is MNHEY and CDR2 SVGAGI. The CDR3 consists of 13 residues. CDR3 amino acids: CRLSGTVNSPLHF. CDR3 sequence (DNA): TGTCGCCTTTCTGGGACAGTTAATTCACCCCTCCACTTT.